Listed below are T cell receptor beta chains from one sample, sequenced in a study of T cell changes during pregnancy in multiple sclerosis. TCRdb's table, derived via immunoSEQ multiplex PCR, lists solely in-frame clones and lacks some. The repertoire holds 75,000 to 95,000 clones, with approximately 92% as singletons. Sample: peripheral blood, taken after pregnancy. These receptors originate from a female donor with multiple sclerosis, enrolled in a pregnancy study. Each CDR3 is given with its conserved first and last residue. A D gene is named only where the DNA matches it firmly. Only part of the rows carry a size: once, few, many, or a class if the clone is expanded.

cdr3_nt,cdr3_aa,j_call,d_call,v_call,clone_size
TGTGCCAGCACTTTTTATACAGGGGCCTCCTACGAGCAGTACTTC,CASTFYTGASYEQYF,TRBJ2-7,TRBD1,TRBV6-1,NA
TGTGCCAGCAGCTTAGATGAGAGGACTGAAGCTTTCTTT,CASSLDERTEAFF,TRBJ1-1,NA,TRBV7-6,NA
TGTGCCAGCAGCGAAGCGGGTCCCGGGGATACGCAGTATTTT,CASSEAGPGDTQYF,TRBJ2-3,NA,TRBV9,NA
TGTGCCAGCAGGAAAGACAGTACCTACGAGCAGTACTTC,CASRKDSTYEQYF,TRBJ2-7,NA,TRBV5-4,NA
TGTGCCAGCAGTCCGGGGAGCGGGGAGCTGTTTTTT,CASSPGSGELFF,TRBJ2-2,NA,TRBV9,once
TGTGCCAGCCTGGGGAGGGGGAGCACTGAAGCTTTCTTT,CASLGRGSTEAFF,TRBJ1-1,NA,TRBV7-9,NA
TGCGCCAGCAGCTTGGGCGGAGGGCCGACTGGGCGGCGCGAGCAGTACTTC,CASSLGGGPTGRREQYF,TRBJ2-7,NA,TRBV5-1,NA
TGTGCCAGCAGCGTAGGGGACAGGCTCTACAATGAGCAGTTCTTC,CASSVGDRLYNEQFF,TRBJ2-1,TRBD1,TRBV9,NA
TGTGCCACCAGCAGACAGGGGTGGGATGAAAAACTGTTTTTT,CATSRQGWDEKLFF,TRBJ1-4,NA,TRBV15,NA
TGTGCCAGCAGCTTAGCCGACAGGCGCGATAACTATGGCTACACCTTC,CASSLADRRDNYGYTF,TRBJ1-2,NA,TRBV7-9,NA
TGTGCCAGCAGGCGGACAGGCGAGGTCTACGAGCAGTACTTC,CASRRTGEVYEQYF,TRBJ2-7,TRBD1,TRBV28,NA
TGTGCCAGCAGCTTCGTGCAGGGGCCAGAGACCCAGTACTTC,CASSFVQGPETQYF,TRBJ2-5,NA,TRBV7-8,NA
TGTGCCAGCAGCCCAAGGACAGGTACTGGGAGTAGAAACATTCAGTACTTC,CASSPRTGTGSRNIQYF,TRBJ2-4,TRBD1,TRBV9,NA
TGTGCCAGCAGTCGCACAGGGGGCTCCTACAATGAGCAGTTCTTC,CASSRTGGSYNEQFF,TRBJ2-1,TRBD1,TRBV11-2,NA
TGTGCCAGTAGTACATCTCCCGGGGGGCTGATCGGAGAGACCCAGTACTTC,CASSTSPGGLIGETQYF,TRBJ2-5,NA,TRBV19,few
TGTGCCAGCAGTCAGTTTATTTCATCAGGGGGTGGCTACACCTTC,CASSQFISSGGGYTF,TRBJ1-2,TRBD1,TRBV27,NA
TGTGCCAGCAGTGAACAGGGGGGCCGCGAGACCCAGTACTTC,CASSEQGGRETQYF,TRBJ2-5,NA,TRBV2,NA
TGTGCCAGCAGCTTAGGGGGCACCTACGAGCAGTACTTC,CASSLGGTYEQYF,TRBJ2-7,NA,TRBV7-8,NA
TGTGCCAGTAGTACTCCACTAGCGGGGGAGTACGAGCAGTACTTC,CASSTPLAGEYEQYF,TRBJ2-7,TRBD2,TRBV19,NA
TGTGCCAGCATTACCGAGGTCATGAACACTGAAGCTTTCTTT,CASITEVMNTEAFF,TRBJ1-1,NA,TRBV2,NA
TGTGCCAGCAGTGAAGCTCCCGGAACTAATGAAAAACTGTTTTTT,CASSEAPGTNEKLFF,TRBJ1-4,NA,TRBV6-1,NA
TGTGCCAGCAGCCCGGGGACTAGTATAGTCTCAGATACGCAGTATTTT,CASSPGTSIVSDTQYF,TRBJ2-3,TRBD2,TRBV5-4,NA
TGTGCCAGCAGCCCCCAGACAGGGGTCGGGCGATACGAGCAGTACTTC,CASSPQTGVGRYEQYF,TRBJ2-7,TRBD1,TRBV11-2,NA
TGTGCCAGCAGCCCAGGACAGGGGGCGCCTGGCTACACCTTC,CASSPGQGAPGYTF,TRBJ1-2,TRBD1,TRBV11-1,NA